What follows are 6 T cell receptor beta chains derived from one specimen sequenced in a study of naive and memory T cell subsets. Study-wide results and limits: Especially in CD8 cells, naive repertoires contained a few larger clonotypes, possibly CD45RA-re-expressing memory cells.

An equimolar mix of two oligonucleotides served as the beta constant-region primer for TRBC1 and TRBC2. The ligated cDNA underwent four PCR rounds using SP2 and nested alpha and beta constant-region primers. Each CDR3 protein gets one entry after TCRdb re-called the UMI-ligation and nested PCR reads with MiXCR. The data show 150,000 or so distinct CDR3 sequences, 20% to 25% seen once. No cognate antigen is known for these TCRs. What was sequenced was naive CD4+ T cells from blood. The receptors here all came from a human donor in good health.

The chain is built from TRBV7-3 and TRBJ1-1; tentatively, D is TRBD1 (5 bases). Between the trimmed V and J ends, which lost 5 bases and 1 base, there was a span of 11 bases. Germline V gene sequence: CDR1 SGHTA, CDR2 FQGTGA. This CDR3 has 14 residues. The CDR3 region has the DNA TGTGCCAGCAGCCCGGGACCTGCGAACACTGAAGCTTTCTTT. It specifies CASSPGPANTEAFF.

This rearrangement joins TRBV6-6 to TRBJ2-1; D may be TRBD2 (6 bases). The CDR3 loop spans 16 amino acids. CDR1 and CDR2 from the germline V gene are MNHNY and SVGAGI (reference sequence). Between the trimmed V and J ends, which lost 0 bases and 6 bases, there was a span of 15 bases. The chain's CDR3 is CASSYSTSGAVNEQFF. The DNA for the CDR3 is TGTGCCAGCAGTTACTCCACGTCGGGAGCGGTCAATGAGCAGTTCTTC.

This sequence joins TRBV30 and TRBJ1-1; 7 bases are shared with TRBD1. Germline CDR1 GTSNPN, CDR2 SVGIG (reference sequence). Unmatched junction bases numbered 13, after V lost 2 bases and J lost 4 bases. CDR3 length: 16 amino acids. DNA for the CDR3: TGTGCCTGGAGTATCTTCGGACAGGCTGTTCGCACTGAAGCTTTCTTT. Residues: CAWSIFGQAVRTEAFF.

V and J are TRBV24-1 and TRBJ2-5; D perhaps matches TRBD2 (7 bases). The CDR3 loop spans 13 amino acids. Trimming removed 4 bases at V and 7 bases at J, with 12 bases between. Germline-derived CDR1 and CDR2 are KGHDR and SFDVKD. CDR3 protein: CATSERGLGTQYF. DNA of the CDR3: TGTGCCACCAGTGAGCGGGGGCTTGGGACCCAGTACTTC.

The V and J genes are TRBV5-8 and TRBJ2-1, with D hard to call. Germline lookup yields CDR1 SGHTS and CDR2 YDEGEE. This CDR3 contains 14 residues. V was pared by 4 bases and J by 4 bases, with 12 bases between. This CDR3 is CASSRGRRYNEQFF. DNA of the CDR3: TGTGCCAGCAGCCGAGGACGGAGATACAATGAGCAGTTCTTC.

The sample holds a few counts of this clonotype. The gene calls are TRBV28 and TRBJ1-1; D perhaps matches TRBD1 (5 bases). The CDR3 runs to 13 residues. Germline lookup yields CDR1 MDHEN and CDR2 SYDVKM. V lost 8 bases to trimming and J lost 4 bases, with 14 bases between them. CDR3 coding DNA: TGTGCCAGCCGTACCCCAGGGATCACTGAAGCTTTCTTT. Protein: CASRTPGITEAFF.